This TCR beta chain was sequenced during a study of regulatory T cells in long-lasting Graves disease. Turning to this clonotype: Its antigen is not identified.

As for time point: newly diagnosed GD, antithyroid drugs for less than 3 months. Making the TCR library involved RNA that had been extracted from PBMCs. Construction of TCR beta libraries relied on iRepertoire HTBI primers and on Arm-PCR targeting CDR3 regions. TCRdb ran MiXCR on the multiplex PCR reads and lists one entry per CDR3 protein. The table lists under 700,000 distinct CDR3 sequences, 16% of them singletons. General study results and limits: TCR diversity in persistent Graves' patients was below that of newly diagnosed ones.

The sample was also reused in another study, on T cells in Graves' hyperthyroidism and ophthalmopathy. Per that paper: Patients aged 18 to 65 had newly diagnosed hyperthyroidism of under 2 months' duration. With the HTBI primer set, the TCR CDR3 went through a first round of RT-PCR.

This TCR came from a woman aged 35-65 years with Graves disease. Specimen: peripheral blood mononuclear cells (PBMCs), collected at new diagnosis, from a patient treated with antithyroid drugs.

CDR3 in DNA: TGTGCCAGCAAAGACAGGGATCGGGAAGGCTACACCTTC. Translation gives CASKDRDREGYTF. The chain recombines TRBV6-1 with TRBJ1-2, with 7 bases matching TRBD1. This CDR3 region has 13 residues. J lost 8 bases, V lost 7 bases, and 10 bases had no gene match. Germline V gene sequence: CDR1 MNHNS, CDR2 SASEGT.